Described below is a single T cell receptor (beta chain) sequence and its context. Assay used: immunoSEQ multiplex PCR; TCRdb lists only in-frame clones, some missing. In the table there are about 270,000 clones, 85% of which are singletons. Germline values: CDR1 LNHDA, CDR2 SQIVND (reference sequence). The CDR3 runs to 17 residues. With 4 bases clipped from V and 5 bases from J, the junction kept 10 bases outside the gene matches. This entry comes from a study of blood T cell repertoires in COVID-19. Study-level background: Sites in the United States, Italy and Spain provided acute and convalescent COVID-19 samples. PBMCs, B-cell-depleted T cells, or T cells provided the cDNA or gDNA that made up the material.

The receptor's source is a human donor in a cohort sampled during active COVID-19. The V call is TRBV19, the J call TRBJ2-5; 13 bases map to TRBD2. Sequencing was carried out using peripheral blood. The CDR3 loop is CASSKAGLAGERETQYF. CDR3 nucleotide sequence: TGTGCCAGTAGTAAGGCCGGACTAGCGGGAGAACGGGAGACCCAGTACTTC.